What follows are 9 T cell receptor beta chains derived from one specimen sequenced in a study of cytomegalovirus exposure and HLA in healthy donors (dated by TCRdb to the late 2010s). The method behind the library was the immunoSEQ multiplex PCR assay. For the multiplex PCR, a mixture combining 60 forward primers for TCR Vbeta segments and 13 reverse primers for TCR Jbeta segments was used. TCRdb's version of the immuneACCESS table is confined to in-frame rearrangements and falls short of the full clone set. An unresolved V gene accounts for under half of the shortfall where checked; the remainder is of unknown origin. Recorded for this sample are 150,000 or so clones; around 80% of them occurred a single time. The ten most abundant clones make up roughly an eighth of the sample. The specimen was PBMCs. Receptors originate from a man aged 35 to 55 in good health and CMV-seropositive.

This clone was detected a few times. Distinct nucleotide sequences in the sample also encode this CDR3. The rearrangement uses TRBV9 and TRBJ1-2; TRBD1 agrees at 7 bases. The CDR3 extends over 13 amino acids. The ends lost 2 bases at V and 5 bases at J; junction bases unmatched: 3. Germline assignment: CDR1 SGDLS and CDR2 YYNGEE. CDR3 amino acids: CASSVGQSYGYTF. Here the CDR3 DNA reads TGTGCCAGCAGCGTGGGACAGTCGTATGGCTACACCTTC.

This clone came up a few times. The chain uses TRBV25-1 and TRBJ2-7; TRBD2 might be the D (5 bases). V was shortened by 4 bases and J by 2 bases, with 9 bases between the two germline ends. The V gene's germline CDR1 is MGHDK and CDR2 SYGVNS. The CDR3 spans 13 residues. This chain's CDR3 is CASSVGGPYEQYF. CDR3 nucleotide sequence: TGTGCCAGCAGTGTAGGAGGCCCCTACGAGCAGTACTTC.

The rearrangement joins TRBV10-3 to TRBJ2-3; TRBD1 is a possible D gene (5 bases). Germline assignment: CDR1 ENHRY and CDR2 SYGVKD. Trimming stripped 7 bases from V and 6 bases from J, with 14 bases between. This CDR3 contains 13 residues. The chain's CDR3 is CAITRTIGDTQYF. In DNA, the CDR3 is TGTGCCATCACGAGGACAATTGGGGATACGCAGTATTTT.

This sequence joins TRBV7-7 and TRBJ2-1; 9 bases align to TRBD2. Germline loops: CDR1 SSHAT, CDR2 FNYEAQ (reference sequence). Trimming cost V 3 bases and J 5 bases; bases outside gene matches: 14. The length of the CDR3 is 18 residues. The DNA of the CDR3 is TGTGCCAGCAGCTTGTTACCTCCCGGGACTAGCAGCGACAATGAGCAGTTCTTC. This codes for CASSLLPPGTSSDNEQFF.

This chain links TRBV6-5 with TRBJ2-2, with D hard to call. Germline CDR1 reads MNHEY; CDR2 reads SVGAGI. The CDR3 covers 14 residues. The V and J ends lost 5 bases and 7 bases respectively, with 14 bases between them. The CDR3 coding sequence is TGTGCCAGCAGTCCCGACTGGGTCCGCGGGGAGCTGTTTTTT. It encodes CASSPDWVRGELFF.

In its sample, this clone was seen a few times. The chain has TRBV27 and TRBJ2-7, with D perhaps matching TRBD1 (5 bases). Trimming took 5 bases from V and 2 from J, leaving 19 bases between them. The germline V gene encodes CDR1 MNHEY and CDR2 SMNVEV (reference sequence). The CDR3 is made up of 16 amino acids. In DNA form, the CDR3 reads TGTGCCAGCAGTCCCATAAACGTGATGGACACCTACGAGCAGTACTTC. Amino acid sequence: CASSPINVMDTYEQYF.

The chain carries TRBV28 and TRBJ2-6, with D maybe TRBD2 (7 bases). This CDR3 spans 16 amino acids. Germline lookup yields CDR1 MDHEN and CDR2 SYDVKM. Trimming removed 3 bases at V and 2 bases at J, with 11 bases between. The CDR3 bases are TGTGCCAGCAGTTTGGGGGGGGCCGCTGGGGCCAACGTCCTGACTTTC. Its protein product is CASSLGGAAGANVLTF.

The chain's CDR3 is CSARGRLEQFF. The CDR3 DNA follows: TGCAGTGCTAGGGGGCGGCTAGAGCAGTTCTTC. The genes are TRBV20-1 and TRBJ2-1, with D maybe TRBD1 (5 bases). This CDR3 is 11 amino acids long. CDR1 is DFQATT, CDR2 SNEGSKA, per germline (reference sequence). V lost 3 bases to trimming and J lost 10 bases, with 10 bases between them.

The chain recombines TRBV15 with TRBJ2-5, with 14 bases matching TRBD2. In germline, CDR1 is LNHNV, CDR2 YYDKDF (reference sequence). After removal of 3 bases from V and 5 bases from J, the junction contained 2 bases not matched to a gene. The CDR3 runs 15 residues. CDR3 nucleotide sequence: TGTGCCACCAGCAGCCGACTAGCGGGAGGGGAGACCCAGTACTTC. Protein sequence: CATSSRLAGGETQYF.